This T cell receptor beta chain was found in a study of shared clonotypes between healthy human individuals. Method: immunoSEQ multiplex PCR; TCRdb's copy keeps in-frame clones and lacks some. The table lists 950,000 to 1,100,000 clones, approximately 80% of them singletons. The CDR3 extends over 16 amino acids. Germline CDR1 is SGHDT and CDR2 is YYEEEE. V lost 1 base and J lost 0, with 11 bases in between. The receptor's source is a man younger than 35 in good health. Some clones in this sample may be carry-over from other donors' samples. The chain uses TRBV5-6 and TRBJ2-1; D uncertain. Input material: memory CD4+ T cells from PBMCs. This sample's subset: CD45RA-negative fraction. CDR3 region: CASSLFASNSYNEQFF. DNA of the CDR3: TGTGCCAGCAGCTTGTTTGCAAGCAACTCCTACAATGAGCAGTTCTTC.